The 30 T cell receptor beta chains below were found in one sample sequenced in a study of T cell changes during pregnancy in multiple sclerosis (dated by TCRdb to about 2019). The library was produced with the immunoSEQ multiplex PCR assay. TCRdb provides this immuneACCESS table in a form limited to in-frame rearrangements. Some clones are lacking; in checked studies, under half of them reflect an unresolved V gene, and why the rest are absent is not known. The sample data list approximately 48,000 clones, and roughly 90% of these were observed just once. The ten largest clones represent less than 4% of the sample. The sequencing here drew on CD8+ T cells from peripheral blood mononuclear cells, taken before pregnancy. These receptors came from a female donor with multiple sclerosis, enrolled in a pregnancy study.

The rearrangement links TRBV7-8 to TRBJ2-1; 7 bases match TRBD1. The CDR3 loop spans 13 amino acids. V lost 3 bases and J lost 4; bases outside the gene matches: 0. CDR1 SGHVS and CDR2 FQNEAQ come from the germline V gene. CDR3 bases: TGTGCCAGCAGCTTGGGACAGTACAATGAGCAGTTCTTC. Translating gives CASSLGQYNEQFF.

This chain joins TRBV19 and TRBJ1-1; TRBD1 is a possible D gene (6 bases). Germline V gene sequence: CDR1 LNHDA, CDR2 SQIVND (reference sequence). V lost 7 bases, J lost 0 bases, and 12 bases lay in between. The length of the CDR3 is 14 residues. CDR3 loop: CASIGQGMNTEAFF. The CDR3 region has the DNA TGTGCCAGTATAGGGCAGGGGATGAACACTGAAGCTTTCTTT.

J is TRBJ1-1 and V is TRBV11-3, with a weak D call TRBD1 (5 bases). The V gene's germline CDR1 is SGHNT and CDR2 YENEEA. V was clipped by 5 bases and J by 0 bases, with 7 bases between them. There are 13 residues in the CDR3. The CDR3 here is CASSQTVNTEAFF. Written as DNA, the CDR3 is TGTGCCAGCAGCCAGACAGTGAACACTGAAGCTTTCTTT.

The J gene is TRBJ1-5, the V gene TRBV19; D gene unclear. V lost 0 bases and J lost 4, with 13 bases in between. The CDR3 length is 16 residues. Germline V gene sequence: CDR1 LNHDA, CDR2 SQIVND (reference sequence). For the CDR3, the DNA is TGTGCCAGTAGTATAGATCATTTCCAGGCTAATCAGCCCCAGCATTTT. It yields the protein CASSIDHFQANQPQHF.

The gene calls are TRBV7-9 and TRBJ2-7, with TRBD1 identical over 7 bases. This CDR3 is 16 amino acids long. V lost 6 bases, J lost 0 bases, and 11 bases stayed unmatched. The germline gives CDR1 SEHNR, CDR2 FQNEAQ (reference sequence). This chain's CDR3 is CASSPQGERGSYEQYF. The CDR3 DNA sequence: TGTGCCAGCAGTCCTCAGGGGGAGAGGGGCTCCTACGAGCAGTACTTC.

The genes are TRBV4-3 and TRBJ1-1; a weak D match, TRBD1 (6 bases). Germline V CDR1 and CDR2: LGHNA, YSLEER. V lost 1 base, J lost 2 bases, and 14 bases lay in between. The CDR3 consists of 16 residues. The CDR3 reads CASSQGGRGYNTEAFF. CDR3 DNA sequence: TGCGCCAGCAGCCAAGGGGGCAGGGGATATAACACTGAAGCTTTCTTT.

The chain has TRBV27 and TRBJ1-1; D ambiguous. V was cut by 3 bases and J by 1 base, with 9 bases left in between. The CDR3 length is 14 residues. The germline gives CDR1 MNHEY, CDR2 SMNVEV (reference sequence). For the CDR3, the DNA is TGTGCCAGCAGTTTTCTTGAGAGGAACACTGAAGCTTTCTTT. Residues: CASSFLERNTEAFF.

The chain has TRBV5-4 and TRBJ1-2; 8 bases are shared with TRBD1. The CDR3 is 14 residues long. Germline V gene data show CDR1 as SGHNT and CDR2 as YYREEE (reference sequence). The J segment lost 6 bases and the V segment lost 0 bases, leaving 4 bases of the junction unmatched. Here the CDR3 DNA reads TGTGCCAGCAGCTTGGGCCCAGGGGGCGATGGCTACACCTTC. It specifies CASSLGPGGDGYTF.

The rearrangement uses TRBV5-6 and TRBJ2-7; no clear D. The germline V gene encodes CDR1 SGHDT and CDR2 YYEEEE. This CDR3 spans 14 amino acids. V lost 2 bases and J lost 0, with 9 bases in between. The CDR3 bases are TGTGCCAGCAGCTTTGGCGGATCCTCCTACGAGCAGTACTTC. Translated: CASSFGGSSYEQYF. Using reference TRBV5-6 and TRBJ2-7 for the parts outside the CDR3, the full variable domain is DAGVTQSPTHLIKTRGQQVTLRCSPKSGHDTVSWYQQALGQGPQFIFQYYEEEERQRGNFPDRFSGHQFPNYSSELNVNALLLGDSALYLCASSFGGSSYEQYFGPGTRLTVT.

CDR3 sequence reads: CASSHTGGVTDTQYF. The DNA for the CDR3 is TGTGCCAGCAGCCACACAGGGGGCGTCACAGATACGCAGTATTTT. The chain links TRBV14 to TRBJ2-3; the match to TRBD1 covers 9 bases. The junction had 3 bases not matched to a gene; V was cut back by 3 bases and J by 2 bases. CDR3 length: 15 amino acids. Germline CDR1 and CDR2: SGHDN and FVKESK.

The chain recombines TRBV6-5 with TRBJ2-7, with 7 bases identical to TRBD1. The CDR3 has 14 residues. Germline V gives CDR1 MNHEY, CDR2 SVGAGI. J lost 4 bases, V lost 6 bases, and 9 bases had no gene match. CDR3 residues: CASSLGQMSYEQYF. CDR3 sequence (DNA): TGTGCCAGCAGCCTGGGACAGATGAGTTACGAGCAGTACTTC.

The chain couples TRBV9 to TRBJ1-1, with 10 positions matching TRBD1. J lost 2 bases, V lost 3 bases, and 7 bases had no gene match. Germline-derived CDR1 and CDR2 are SGDLS and YYNGEE. This CDR3 region has 16 residues. The CDR3 sequence: CASSAPGQGLNTEAFF. CDR3 DNA: TGTGCCAGCAGCGCCCCGGGACAGGGGCTTAACACTGAAGCTTTCTTT.

This sequence joins TRBV18 and TRBJ2-2; TRBD1 matches at 7 bases. The CDR3 has 15 residues. J lost 3 bases, V lost 4 bases, and 5 bases had no gene match. Germline CDR1 reads KGHSH; CDR2 reads LQKENI. The DNA for the CDR3 is TGTGCCAGCTCACGGGGGACAGATGACACCGGGGAGCTGTTTTTT. Translating gives CASSRGTDDTGELFF.

V usage is TRBV19 and J usage is TRBJ1-5; D might be TRBD1 (6 bases). V was pared by 5 bases and J by 6 bases, with 11 bases between. The CDR3 has 13 amino acids. Per germline, CDR1 LNHDA and CDR2 SQIVND (reference sequence). The DNA of the CDR3 is TGTGCCAGTAGTCCAGGGGTGGGTCAGCCCCAGCATTTT. It translates to CASSPGVGQPQHF.

The rearrangement uses TRBV18 and TRBJ2-5; 8 bases are shared with TRBD2. CDR3 length: 17 residues. Germline assignment: CDR1 KGHSH and CDR2 LQKENI. V was clipped by 2 bases and J by 5 bases; unmatched bases: 13. The CDR3 coding sequence is TGTGCCAGCTCACCAAGCCAGGATTCAGCGGGGGACGAGACCCAGTACTTC. The encoded protein is CASSPSQDSAGDETQYF. Variable domain in full (rest from reference TRBV18 and TRBJ2-5): NAGVMQNPRHLVRRRGQEARLRCSPMKGHSHVYWYRQLPEEGLKFMVYLQKENIIDESGMPKERFSAEFPKEGPSILRIQQVVRGDSAAYFCASSPSQDSAGDETQYFGPGTRLLVL.

The chain joins TRBV7-3 to TRBJ2-1; D remains unclear. The CDR3 covers 13 residues. The germline V gene encodes CDR1 SGHTA and CDR2 FQGTGA. V lost 3 bases and J 5 bases, leaving 8 bases between the germline ends. CDR3 in amino acids: CASSLGFNNEQFF. CDR3 DNA sequence: TGTGCCAGCAGCTTGGGCTTCAACAATGAGCAGTTCTTC.

The chain combines TRBV29-1 with TRBJ2-5; 8 bases are a match to TRBD2. Trimming at V came to 5 bases and at J to 2 bases, leaving 13 bases not matched to a gene. There are 16 residues in the CDR3. Germline V gene data show CDR1 as SQVTM and CDR2 as ANQGSEA. Here the CDR3 reads CSVPPFSGEGQETQYF. In nucleotides, the CDR3 is TGCAGCGTTCCCCCCTTTAGCGGGGAAGGGCAAGAGACCCAGTACTTC.

The chain carries TRBV28 and TRBJ1-5; 7 bases align to TRBD1. The CDR3 consists of 16 residues. The germline gives CDR1 MDHEN, CDR2 SYDVKM. J gave up 3 bases and V 6 bases, and 11 bases lay outside the gene matches. The CDR3 loop is CASSRPTGQVNQPQHF. The DNA of the CDR3 is TGTGCCAGCAGCCGCCCGACAGGGCAGGTCAATCAGCCCCAGCATTTT. Looking up the rest from reference TRBV28 and TRBJ1-5 gives the full variable domain: DVKVTQSSRYLVKRTGEKVFLECVQDMDHENMFWYRQDPGLGLRLIYFSYDVKMKEKGDIPEGYSVSREKKERFSLILESASTNQTSMYLCASSRPTGQVNQPQHFGDGTRLSIL.

The chain combines TRBV2 with TRBJ2-7, with D possibly TRBD1 on 6 matching bases. The CDR3 consists of 13 residues. Germline CDR1 and CDR2: SNHLY and FYNNEI. V dropped 5 bases and J dropped 6 bases, with 14 bases sitting between them. The CDR3 sequence: CASSPLWGPEQYF. CDR3 bases: TGTGCCAGCAGTCCCCTTTGGGGGCCCGAGCAGTACTTC.

The rearrangement links TRBV4-3 to TRBJ1-6, with TRBD1 matching 12 bases. CDR3 length: 17 residues. Germline assignment: CDR1 LGHNA and CDR2 YSLEER. The V segment lost 1 base and the J segment 10 bases; nucleotides outside the gene matches: 8. The CDR3 region is CASSQATGTGGRSPLHF. In DNA, the CDR3 is TGCGCCAGCAGCCAAGCAACCGGGACAGGGGGCCGGTCACCCCTCCACTTT.

This chain joins TRBV10-3 and TRBJ1-1; D is possibly TRBD1 (6 bases). CDR3 length: 16 amino acids. Looked up from germline, CDR1 is ENHRY and CDR2 is SYGVKD. V lost 5 bases to trimming and J lost 6 bases, with 22 bases between them. CDR3 sequence: CAISHREGSDGSEAFF. The DNA for the CDR3 is TGTGCCATCAGTCACAGGGAAGGTAGTGACGGGTCTGAAGCTTTCTTT.

This rearrangement joins TRBV4-1 to TRBJ2-5; 9 bases map to TRBD1. Looked up from germline, CDR1 is MGHRA and CDR2 is YSYEKL. The CDR3 has 15 amino acids. V lost 0 bases, J lost 5 bases, and 4 bases stayed unmatched. CDR3 sequence reads: CASSQEGTGRETQYF. In nucleotides, the CDR3 is TGCGCCAGCAGCCAAGAGGGGACAGGGAGGGAGACCCAGTACTTC.

The table lists this clone with a count of one. The V call is TRBV6-6, the J call TRBJ1-2; weak D call: TRBD1 (6 bases). V was shortened by 0 bases and J by 2 bases, with 13 bases between the two germline ends. The CDR3 covers 16 residues. CDR1 is MNHNY and CDR2 is SVGAGI in the germline V gene (reference sequence). CDR3 sequence (DNA): TGTGCCAGCAGTTACTCCTTGGGACAAGACAACTATGGCTACACCTTC. Translation gives CASSYSLGQDNYGYTF.

The CDR3 spells CASSMDGVASYNEQFF. CDR3 DNA sequence: TGTGCCAGCAGCATGGACGGGGTCGCGTCCTACAATGAGCAGTTCTTC. V gene TRBV5-6 combines with J gene TRBJ2-1; tentatively, D is TRBD2 (5 bases). This CDR3 is built from 16 residues. Germline-derived CDR1 and CDR2 are SGHDT and YYEEEE. V lost 4 bases and J 1 base, leaving 15 bases between the germline ends.

This chain connects TRBV21-1 to TRBJ1-2; the table gives TRBD1 as D, unverified against the DNA. TRBV21-1 is deemed a pseudogene. The CDR3 consists of 12 residues. The CDR3 region has the DNA TGTGCCAGCAGCAAAGGGTGGGGCAGCTACACCTTC. It encodes CASSKGWGSYTF.

This chain joins TRBV1 and TRBJ1-5; TRBD1 is the table's D call, not checked against the DNA. TRBV1 is an annotated pseudogene. The CDR3 is 17 amino acids. DNA of the CDR3: TGCACCAGCAGCCTTACATCCGACAGTAGGAGAAATCAGCCCCAGCATTTT. It codes for CTSSLTSDSRRNQPQHF.

The CDR3: CASSSGLGVRFGYTF. The CDR3 nucleotides read TGTGCCAGCAGCTCAGGGTTAGGGGTTAGGTTTGGCTACACCTTC. The V and J genes are TRBV13 and TRBJ1-2; a possible D gene is TRBD1 (5 bases). The CDR3 length is 15 residues. Germline values: CDR1 PRHDT, CDR2 FYEKMQ (reference sequence). The V and J ends lost 4 bases and 7 bases respectively, with 19 bases between them. Combining the CDR3 with reference TRBV13 and TRBJ1-2 gives the whole variable domain AAGVIQSPRHLIKEKRETATLKCYPIPRHDTVYWYQQGPGQDPQFLISFYEKMQSDKGSIPDRFSAQQFSDYHSELNMSSLELGDSALYFCASSSGLGVRFGYTFGSGTRLTVV.

This clone occurred once. The CDR3 loop is CASSLGDNNEQFF. The CDR3, as DNA: TGTGCCAGCAGCTTGGGGGACAACAATGAGCAGTTCTTC. The chain employs TRBV5-6 and TRBJ2-1; D may be TRBD1 (6 bases). Trimming shortened V by 0 bases and J by 5 bases, and 6 bases separated the two germline ends. In germline, CDR1 is SGHDT, CDR2 YYEEEE. The CDR3 spans 13 residues.

The V gene is TRBV6-4, the J gene TRBJ2-1; perhaps TRBD2 as D (6 bases). The germline V gene encodes CDR1 MRHNA and CDR2 SNTAGT. There are 13 residues in the CDR3. Trimming removed 10 bases at V and 6 bases at J, with 16 bases between. The CDR3 region is CATSRDSSNEQFF. CDR3 DNA sequence: TGTGCCACTTCCCGGGACTCGTCCAATGAGCAGTTCTTC.

The rearrangement links TRBV9 to TRBJ1-1; D might be TRBD1 (6 bases). The CDR3 extends over 15 amino acids. Between the trimmed V and J ends, which lost 0 bases and 0 bases, there was a span of 9 bases. From germline, CDR1 is SGDLS and CDR2 YYNGEE. The CDR3 coding sequence is TGTGCCAGCAGCGTAGGTGCAGGGGTGAACACTGAAGCTTTCTTT. The encoded protein is CASSVGAGVNTEAFF.